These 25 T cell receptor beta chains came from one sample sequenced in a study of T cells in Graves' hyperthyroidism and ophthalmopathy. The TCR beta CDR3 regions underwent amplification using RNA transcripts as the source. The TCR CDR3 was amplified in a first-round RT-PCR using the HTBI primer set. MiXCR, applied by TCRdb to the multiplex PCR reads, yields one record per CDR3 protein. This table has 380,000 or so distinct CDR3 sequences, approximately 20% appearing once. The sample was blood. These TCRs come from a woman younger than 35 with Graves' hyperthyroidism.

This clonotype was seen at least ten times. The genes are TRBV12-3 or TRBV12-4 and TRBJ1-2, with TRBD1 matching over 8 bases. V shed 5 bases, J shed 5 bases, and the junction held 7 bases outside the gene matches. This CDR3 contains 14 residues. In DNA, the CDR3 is TGTGCCAGCAGTCCCGTGGGACAGGATTATGGCTACACCTTC. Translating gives CASSPVGQDYGYTF.

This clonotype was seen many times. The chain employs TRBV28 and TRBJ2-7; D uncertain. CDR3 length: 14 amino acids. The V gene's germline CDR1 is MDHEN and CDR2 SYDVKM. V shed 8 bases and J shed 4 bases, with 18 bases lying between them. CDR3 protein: CASRQLRSDYEQYF. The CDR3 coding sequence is TGTGCCAGCCGGCAACTAAGATCGGATTACGAGCAGTACTTC.

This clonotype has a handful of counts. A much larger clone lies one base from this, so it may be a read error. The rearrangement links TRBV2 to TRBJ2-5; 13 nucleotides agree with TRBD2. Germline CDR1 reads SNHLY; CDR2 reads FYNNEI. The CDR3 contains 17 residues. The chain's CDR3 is CATLKRTSGGYQETKYF. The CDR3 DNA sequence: TGTGCCACCTTAAAGCGGACTAGCGGGGGATACCAAGAGACCAAGTACTTC.

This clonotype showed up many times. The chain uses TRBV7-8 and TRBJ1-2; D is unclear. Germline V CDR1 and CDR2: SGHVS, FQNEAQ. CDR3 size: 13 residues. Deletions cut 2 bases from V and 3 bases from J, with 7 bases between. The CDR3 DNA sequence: TGTGCCAGCAGCTTACAGGTCGACTATGGCTACACCTTC. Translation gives CASSLQVDYGYTF. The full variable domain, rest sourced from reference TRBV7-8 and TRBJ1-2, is GAGVSQSPRYKVAKRGQDVALRCDPISGHVSLFWYQQALGQGPEFLTYFQNEAQLDKSGLPSDRFFAERPEGSVSTLKIQRTQQEDSAVYLCASSLQVDYGYTFGSGTRLTVV.

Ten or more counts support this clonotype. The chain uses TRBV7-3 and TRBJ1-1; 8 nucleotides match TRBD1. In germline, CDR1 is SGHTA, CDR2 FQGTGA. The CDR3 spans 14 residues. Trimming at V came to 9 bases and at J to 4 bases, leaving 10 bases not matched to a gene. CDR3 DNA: TGTGCCAGTTCGATGACAGGGGAGGGCACTGAAGCTTTCTTT. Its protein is CASSMTGEGTEAFF.

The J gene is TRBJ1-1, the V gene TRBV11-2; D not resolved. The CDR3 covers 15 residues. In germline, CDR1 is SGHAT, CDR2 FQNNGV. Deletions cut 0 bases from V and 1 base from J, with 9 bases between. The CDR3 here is CASSLERAANTEAFF. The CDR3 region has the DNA TGTGCCAGCAGCTTAGAACGGGCGGCGAACACTGAAGCTTTCTTT.

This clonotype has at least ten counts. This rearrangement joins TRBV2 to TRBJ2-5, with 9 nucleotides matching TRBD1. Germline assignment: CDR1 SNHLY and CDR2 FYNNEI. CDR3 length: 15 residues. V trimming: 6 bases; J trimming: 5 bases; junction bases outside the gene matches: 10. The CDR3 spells CASRTTGTGSETQYF. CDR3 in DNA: TGTGCCAGCAGGACTACCGGGACAGGGAGTGAGACCCAGTACTTC. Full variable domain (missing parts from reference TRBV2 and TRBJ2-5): EPEVTQTPSHQVTQMGQEVILRCVPISNHLYFYWYRQILGQKVEFLVSFYNNEISEKSEIFDDQFSVERPDGSNFTLKIRSTKLEDSAMYFCASRTTGTGSETQYFGPGTRLLVL.

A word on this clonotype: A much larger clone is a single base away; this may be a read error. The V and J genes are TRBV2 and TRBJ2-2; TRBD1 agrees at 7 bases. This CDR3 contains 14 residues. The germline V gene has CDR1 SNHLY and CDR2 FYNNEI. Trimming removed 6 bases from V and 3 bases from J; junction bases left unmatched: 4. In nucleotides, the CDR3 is TGTGCCAGCAGGGGGGACAGCTACACCGGGGAGCTGTTTTTT. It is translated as CASRGDSYTGELFF.

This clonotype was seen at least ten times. The CDR3 reads CASSRTAYTEAFF. Written as DNA, the CDR3 is TGTGCCAGCAGCCGGACAGCATACACTGAAGCTTTCTTT. This rearrangement joins TRBV6-2 or TRBV6-3 to TRBJ1-1; D may be TRBD1 (6 bases). The CDR3 spans 13 residues. CDR1 is MNHEY and CDR2 is SVGEGT in the germline V gene. The V and J ends lost 6 bases and 3 bases respectively, with 11 bases between them.

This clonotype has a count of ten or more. The CDR3 DNA is TGTGCCAGCAGTGAATCTGCGGGCTTCTCTGGAAACACCATATATTTT. Translated, it gives CASSESAGFSGNTIYF. V and J are TRBV25-1 and TRBJ1-3, with no clear D. V gave up 1 base and J gave up 0 bases, with 10 bases separating them. CDR3 size: 16 residues. CDR1 is MGHDK and CDR2 is SYGVNS in the germline V gene.

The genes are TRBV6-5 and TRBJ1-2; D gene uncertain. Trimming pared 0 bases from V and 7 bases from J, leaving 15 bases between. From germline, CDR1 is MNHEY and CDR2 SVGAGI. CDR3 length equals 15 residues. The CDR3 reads CASSYSASGLAGYTF. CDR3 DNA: TGTGCCAGCAGTTACTCTGCGTCAGGCTTGGCTGGCTACACCTTC.

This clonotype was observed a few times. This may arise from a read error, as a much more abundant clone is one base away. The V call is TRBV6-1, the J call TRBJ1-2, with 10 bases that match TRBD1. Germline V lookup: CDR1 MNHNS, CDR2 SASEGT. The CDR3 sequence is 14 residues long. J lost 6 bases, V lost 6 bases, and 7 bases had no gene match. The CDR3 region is CASRSPGQGNGYTF. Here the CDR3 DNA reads TGTGCCAGCAGGAGCCCGGGACAGGGGAATGGCTACACCTTC.

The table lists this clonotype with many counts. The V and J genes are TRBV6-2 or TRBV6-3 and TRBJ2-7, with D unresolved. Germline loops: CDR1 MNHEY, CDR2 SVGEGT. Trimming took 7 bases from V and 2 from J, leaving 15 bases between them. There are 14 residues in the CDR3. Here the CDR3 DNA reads TGTGCCAGCACCGACGCACTTAATGCCTACGAGCAGTACTTC. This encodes CASTDALNAYEQYF.

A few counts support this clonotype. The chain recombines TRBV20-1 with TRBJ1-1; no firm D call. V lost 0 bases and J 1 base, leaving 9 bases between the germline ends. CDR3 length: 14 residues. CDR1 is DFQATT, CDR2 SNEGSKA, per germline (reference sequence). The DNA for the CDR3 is TGCAGTGCTAGAGATTATCTGCAGAACACTGAAGCTTTCTTT. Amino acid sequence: CSARDYLQNTEAFF.

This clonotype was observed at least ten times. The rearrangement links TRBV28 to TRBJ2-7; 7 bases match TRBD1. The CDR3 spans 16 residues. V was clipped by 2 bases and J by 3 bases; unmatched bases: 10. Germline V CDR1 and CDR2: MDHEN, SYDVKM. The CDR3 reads CASSLQPGQSRYEQYF. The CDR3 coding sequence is TGTGCCAGCAGTTTACAACCGGGACAGTCACGCTACGAGCAGTACTTC.

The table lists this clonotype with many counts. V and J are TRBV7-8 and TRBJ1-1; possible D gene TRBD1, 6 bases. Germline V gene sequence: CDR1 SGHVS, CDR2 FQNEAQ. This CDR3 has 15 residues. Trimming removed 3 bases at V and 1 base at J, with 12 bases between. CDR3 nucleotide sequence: TGTGCCAGCAGCTTTGCAGGGGCAGGGAACACTGAAGCTTTCTTT. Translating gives CASSFAGAGNTEAFF.

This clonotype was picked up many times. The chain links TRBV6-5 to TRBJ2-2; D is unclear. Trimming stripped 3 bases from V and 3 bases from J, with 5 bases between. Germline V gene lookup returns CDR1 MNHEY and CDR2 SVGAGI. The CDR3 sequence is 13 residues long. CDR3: CASSYLHTGELFF. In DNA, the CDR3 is TGTGCCAGCAGTTATTTACACACCGGGGAGCTGTTTTTT.

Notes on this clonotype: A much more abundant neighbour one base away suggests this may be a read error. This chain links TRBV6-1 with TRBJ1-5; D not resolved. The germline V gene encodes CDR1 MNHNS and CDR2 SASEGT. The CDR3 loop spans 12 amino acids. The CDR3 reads CASSDQYQPHHF. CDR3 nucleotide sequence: TGTGCCAGCAGTGACCAGTATCAGCCCCATCATTTT.

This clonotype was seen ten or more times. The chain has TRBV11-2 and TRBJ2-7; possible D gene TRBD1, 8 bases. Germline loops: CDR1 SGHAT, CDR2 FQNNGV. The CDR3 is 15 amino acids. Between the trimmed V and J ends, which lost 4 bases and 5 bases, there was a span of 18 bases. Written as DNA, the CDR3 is TGTGCCAGCAGCTGGGCTGTACAGGGGGGGGACGAGCAGTACTTC. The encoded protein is CASSWAVQGGDEQYF.

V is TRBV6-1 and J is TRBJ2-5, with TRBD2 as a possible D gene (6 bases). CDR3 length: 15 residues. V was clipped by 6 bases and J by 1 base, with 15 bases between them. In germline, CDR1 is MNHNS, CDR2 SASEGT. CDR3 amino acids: CASREGRLFQETQYF. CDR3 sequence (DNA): TGTGCCAGCAGGGAGGGAAGACTGTTCCAAGAGACCCAGTACTTC.

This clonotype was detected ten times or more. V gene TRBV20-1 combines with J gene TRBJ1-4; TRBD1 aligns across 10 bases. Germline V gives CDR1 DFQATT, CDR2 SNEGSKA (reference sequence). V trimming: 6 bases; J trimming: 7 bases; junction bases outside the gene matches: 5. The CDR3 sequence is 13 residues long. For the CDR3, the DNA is TGCAGTGCGGGGGACAGGGGTACTGAAAAACTGTTTTTT. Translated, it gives CSAGDRGTEKLFF.

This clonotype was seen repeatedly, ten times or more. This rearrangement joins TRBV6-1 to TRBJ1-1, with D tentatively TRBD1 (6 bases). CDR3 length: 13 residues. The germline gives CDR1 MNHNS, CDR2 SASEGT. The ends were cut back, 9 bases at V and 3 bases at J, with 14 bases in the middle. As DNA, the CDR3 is TGTGCCAGTACAGGGCTTGGGGACACTGAAGCTTTCTTT. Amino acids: CASTGLGDTEAFF.

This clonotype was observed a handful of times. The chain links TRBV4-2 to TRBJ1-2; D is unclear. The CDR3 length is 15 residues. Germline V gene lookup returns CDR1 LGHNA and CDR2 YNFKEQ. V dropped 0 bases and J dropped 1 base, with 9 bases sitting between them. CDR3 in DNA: TGTGCCAGCAGCCAAGACACGGTAAATAACTATGGCTACACCTTC. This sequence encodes CASSQDTVNNYGYTF.

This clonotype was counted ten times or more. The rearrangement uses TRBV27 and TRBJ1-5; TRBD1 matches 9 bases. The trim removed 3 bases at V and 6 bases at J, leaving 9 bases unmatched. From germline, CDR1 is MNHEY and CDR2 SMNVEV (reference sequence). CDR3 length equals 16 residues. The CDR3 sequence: CASSFLTGQGPQPQHF. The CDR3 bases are TGTGCCAGCAGTTTCTTAACAGGACAGGGGCCTCAGCCCCAGCATTTT.

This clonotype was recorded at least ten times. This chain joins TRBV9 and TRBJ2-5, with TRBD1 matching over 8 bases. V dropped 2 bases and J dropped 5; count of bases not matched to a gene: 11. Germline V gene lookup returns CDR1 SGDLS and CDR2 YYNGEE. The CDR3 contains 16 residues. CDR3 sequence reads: CASSVGPTGGGETQYF. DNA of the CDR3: TGTGCCAGCAGCGTTGGCCCCACAGGGGGTGGGGAGACCCAGTACTTC.